This T cell receptor (beta chain) is drawn from a study of T cell clonality in common variable immunodeficiency. Study-level findings and limits: In common variable immunodeficiency, TCR beta chains reportedly carried fewer deletions and N-nucleotide insertions.

As to this clone: What it recognizes is unknown. Read sequence stops 3 residues before the CDR3 end, and the germline J gene provides the missing end.

Germline trimming cut 3 bases from V and 0 bases from J; bases unmatched to any gene: 2. The CDR3 covers 15 residues. CDR1 is MNHNS and CDR2 is SASEGT in the germline V gene. CVID and control samples used equivalent genomic DNA input. Measured with immunoSEQ multiplex PCR; TCRdb has only the in-frame clones, and not every one. This repertoire holds about 33,000 clones, and none appear only once. The CVID group had roughly 16 females and 30 or so males, mean age 40. Most patients and controls had Caucasian heritage. For at least one year, all CVID subjects received replacement immunoglobulin. The TCR originated in a human donor with common variable immunodeficiency. Specimen: peripheral blood mononuclear cells. The chain recombines TRBV6-1 with TRBJ2-7, with 10 positions matching TRBD1. The covered CDR3 bases are TGTGCCAGCAGTGAGGGACAGGGGAGCTCCTACGAG. This codes for CASSEGQGSSYE. Given in full, the CDR3 is CASSEGQGSSYEQYF.